This T cell receptor beta chain was recorded in a study of graft-versus-host responses after intestinal transplantation. Overall study context: Induction using anti-thymocyte globulin, followed by tacrolimus and steroids for roughly 3 years, was given to all recipients.

Of note for this clone: Its antigen remains unknown.

Study-wide results and caveats: Researchers found GvH clones in recipient marrow, and some showed up first in ileum or blood.

The CDR3 loop spans 16 amino acids. V trimming: 0 bases; J trimming: 7 bases; junction bases outside the gene matches: 5. In germline, CDR1 is SGHRS, CDR2 YFSETQ. TCRdb's table, derived via immunoSEQ multiplex PCR, lists solely in-frame clones and lacks some. The data show more than 80,000 clones, with 85% to 90% seen just once and approximately 0.34% held by the top ten. The genes are TRBV5-1 and TRBJ1-6, with 9 bases identical to TRBD1. The clonotype was recovered from a human donor who received an intestinal transplant. The specimen was unstimulated CD4+ T cells sorted from spleen or lymph node cells, collected before intestinal transplant. CDR3 DNA: TGCGCCAGCAGCTTGGATGGGGGGACAGGGAATTCACCCCTCCACTTT. Its translation: CASSLDGGTGNSPLHF.